The entry below gives a single T cell receptor (beta chain) sequence along with its context. As yet, its antigen is unknown. The sample is drawn from a study of cytomegalovirus exposure and HLA in healthy donors. The CDR3 has 13 amino acids. Germline V CDR1 and CDR2: KGHSH, LQKENI. Trimming removed 0 bases from V and 3 bases from J, with 6 bases in between. PCR employed 60 Vbeta and 13 Jbeta primers. Using immunoSEQ multiplex PCR, the repertoire was profiled, and TCRdb retains in-frame clones only, with some absent. This sample has 200,000 to 250,000 clones; under 70% occur once, and the top ten carry 2.6%. Findings of the study overall: Whilst most TCR sequences proved rare, a subset of public TCRs occurred across many donors.

The origin of this receptor is a man between 40 and 49 years old in good health and CMV-seropositive. The J gene is TRBJ2-7, the V gene TRBV18; D call uncertain. The specimen was PBMCs. CDR3 in amino acids: CASSPPSRYEQYF. DNA for the CDR3: TGTGCCAGCTCACCACCATCCCGCTACGAGCAGTACTTC.